The 26 T cell receptor beta chains below all came from one sample that was sequenced in a study of tumor and adjacent non-tumor tissue in lung cancer. This sample's RNA came from whole unsorted tissue. More than 3 cm separated this lung sample from the edge of the tumor. TCRbeta libraries were built with three rounds of nested PCR, modified from ARM-PCR. MiXCR, applied by TCRdb to the multiplex PCR reads, yields one record per CDR3 protein. The table lists under 75,000 distinct CDR3 sequences, approximately 71% of them singletons, with approximately 30% in the top ten. Sequencing used distant non-tumor lung tissue. These receptors originate from a woman in her forties or fifties with non-small cell lung cancer.

The chain couples TRBV11-1 to TRBJ2-7; 13 nucleotides agree with TRBD2. The CDR3 has 14 amino acids. The germline V gene has CDR1 SGHAT and CDR2 FQDESV (reference sequence). V lost 6 bases and J lost 7; bases outside the gene matches: 6. CDR3 nucleotides: TGTGCCAGCAGTCGGACTAGCGGGAGTGGTGAGCAGTACGTC. Translation: CASSRTSGSGEQYV.

This clonotype was detected once. No conserved phenylalanine or tryptophan is present at the end of the CDR3, so a read error is the likely explanation. V gene TRBV4-1 combines with J gene TRBJ2-5; perhaps D is TRBD1 or TRBD2 (5 bases each). The germline CDR1 and CDR2 sequences are MGHRA and YSYEKL. The CDR3 loop spans 16 amino acids. With 1 base removed from V and 1 base from J, the gap between germline ends came to 13 bases. The DNA of the CDR3 is TGCGCCAGCAGCCAAGTCAAGAGGGACGGCCAAGAGACCCAGTACCTC. This translates into CASSQVKRDGQETQYL.

In the case of this clonotype: This could be a read error, since a much larger clone is one nucleotide away. This chain uses TRBV4-1 with TRBJ2-1, with a weak D call TRBD2 (7 bases). Germline CDR1 is MGHRA and CDR2 is YSYEKL. The CDR3 consists of 17 residues. The CDR3: CASSQESGGGALNGQFF. The DNA for the CDR3 is TGCGCCAGCAGCCAAGAAAGTGGCGGGGGCGCCTTAAATGGGCAGTTCTTC.

About this clonotype: A much larger clone differs from this one at a single base, so this may be a read error. CDR3 DNA sequence: TGCAGTGCTAGAGTCCAGAGGAAGGATGGCTACACCTTC. This codes for CSARVQRKDGYTF. The chain recombines TRBV20-1 with TRBJ1-2; no firm D call. The CDR3 is 13 amino acids. The V gene lost 1 base and the J gene lost 6 bases, with 12 bases spanning the gap. Germline CDR1 DFQATT, CDR2 SNEGSKA (reference sequence).

Comment on this clonotype: The CDR3 ends on some other residue instead of the conserved phenylalanine or tryptophan, so this is likely a read error. CDR3 protein: CASNLAPLAGSNSYEQYS. Written as DNA, the CDR3 is TGTGCCAGTAACTTAGCCCCACTAGCGGGAAGTAACTCCTACGAGCAGTACTCC. J is TRBJ2-7 and V is TRBV11-2; 10 nucleotides agree with TRBD2. The V gene end was trimmed by 9 bases and the J gene end by 0 bases; junction bases not matched to a gene: 17. The CDR3 runs to 18 residues. Germline V CDR1 and CDR2: SGHAT, FQNNGV.

On this clonotype itself: This could be a read error, since a much larger clone is one nucleotide away. The CDR3 coding sequence is TGCAGGGCCCGTAGACCTGGCTCCTACAATGAGCAGTTCTTC. Protein product: CRARRPGSYNEQFF. The chain employs TRBV29-1 and TRBJ2-1; D not certain. Germline lookup yields CDR1 SQVTM and CDR2 ANQGSEA. The length of the CDR3 is 14 residues.

This clonotype was counted at least ten times. The chain employs TRBV5-6 and TRBJ2-1, with 11 bases identical to TRBD2. Germline values: CDR1 SGHDT, CDR2 YYEEEE. CDR3 length equals 16 residues. J gave up 8 bases and V 0 bases, and 7 bases lay outside the gene matches. This chain's CDR3 is CASSLELAGGGDEQFF. CDR3 sequence (DNA): TGTGCCAGCAGCTTGGAGCTAGCGGGAGGCGGCGATGAGCAGTTCTTC.

A note on this clonotype: A read error may account for a junction end that differs from germline. CDR3 nucleotide sequence: TGTGCCAGCAGCCCTGGGAATGAGCACTTCTTC. Translated: CASSPGNEHFF. The J gene is TRBJ2-1, the V gene TRBV6-2 or TRBV6-3, with no clear D. This CDR3 has 11 amino acids. CDR1 MNHEY and CDR2 SVGEGT come from the germline V gene.

The table lists this clonotype with many counts. The rearrangement joins TRBV29-1 to TRBJ1-5; D is unclear. Trimming shortened V by 4 bases and J by 8 bases, and 15 bases separated the two germline ends. CDR1 is SQVTM and CDR2 is ANQGSEA in the germline V gene. The CDR3 runs to 13 residues. As DNA, the CDR3 is TGCAGCGTTGGCGACGGCGATTTGGAGCCCCAGCATTTT. Its protein is CSVGDGDLEPQHF.

About this clonotype itself: The junction shows a germline mismatch at one end, possibly a read error. The chain carries TRBV4-1 and TRBJ1-1; weak D call: TRBD1 (6 bases). Per germline, CDR1 MGHRA and CDR2 YSYEKL. This CDR3 has 16 amino acids. Written as DNA, the CDR3 is TGCGCCAGCAGCCGAGATCTTTACAGGGCGAACACTGAGGCTTTCTTT. Protein product: CASSRDLYRANTEAFF.

Turning to this clonotype: Possible read error: a much larger clone is one base away. The genes are TRBV20-1 and TRBJ2-1; TRBD2 might be the D (6 bases). V was clipped by 6 bases and J by 9 bases, with 21 bases between them. Germline V gene sequence: CDR1 DFQATT, CDR2 SNEGSKA (reference sequence). The CDR3 covers 14 residues. The CDR3 DNA sequence: TGCAGTGCCACCTGGGACGGGAGTTCAAGTGAGCAGTTCTTC. Translating it yields CSATWDGSSSEQFF.

Concerning this clonotype: An end of the junction differs from the germline gene, which may be a read error. The chain is built from TRBV11-3 and TRBJ2-7; D gene uncertain. Germline assignment: CDR1 SGHNT and CDR2 YENEEA. There are 15 residues in the CDR3. The CDR3 DNA follows: TGTGCCAGCACCTTACATGGCGGACCCCCCTACGAGCAGTACTTC. Its translation is CASTLHGGPPYEQYF.

This clonotype was recorded once. One junction end disagrees with the germline gene, perhaps due to a read error. V gene TRBV11-2 combines with J gene TRBJ2-3; TRBD1 is a possible D gene (6 bases). The DNA end is a closer match to TRBJ1-5, so the J assignment may be wrong. Looked up from germline, CDR1 is SGHAT and CDR2 is FQNNGV. The CDR3 spans 17 residues. CDR3 in amino acids: CVSSLSPSGARTDTQHF. CDR3 nucleotide sequence: TGTGTCAGCAGCTTATCCCCTAGCGGGGCCCGGACAGATACGCAGCATTTT.

This chain connects TRBV20-1 to TRBJ2-1; the D is unclear. Per germline, CDR1 DFQATT and CDR2 SNEGSKA (reference sequence). This CDR3 comprises 13 residues. V lost 3 bases and J lost 7, with 13 bases in between. CDR3: CSASRGSCNEQFF. The DNA of the CDR3 is TGCAGTGCTAGTCGAGGTAGTTGTAATGAGCAGTTCTTC.

The CDR3 region has the DNA TGTGCCAGCAGTTTAAGTAGCGCTGAGCAGTTCTTC. Its protein product is CASSLSSAEQFF. The chain combines TRBV11-2 with TRBJ2-1; D may be TRBD2 (5 bases). The V end was cut by 6 bases, the J end by 9 bases, with 12 bases between. This CDR3 region has 12 residues. Germline-derived CDR1 and CDR2 are SGHAT and FQNNGV.

The chain couples TRBV5-6 to TRBJ2-4; 8 nucleotides agree with TRBD1. V lost 1 base and J lost 8; bases outside the gene matches: 11. The CDR3 extends over 16 amino acids. The germline V gene has CDR1 SGHDT and CDR2 YYEEEE. Here the CDR3 reads CASSLHQGARSDIQYF. The CDR3 DNA follows: TGTGCCAGCAGCTTGCATCAGGGGGCGCGTTCGGACATTCAGTACTTC.

This clonotype was recorded at least ten times. At one end the junction does not follow the germline gene, possibly because of a read error. This chain connects TRBV5-4 to TRBJ2-1, with TRBD2 identical over 13 bases. This CDR3 contains 15 residues. Per germline, CDR1 SGHNT and CDR2 YYREEE (reference sequence). CDR3 DNA: TGTGCCAGCAGCCCGGGACTAGCGGGACACAATGAGAAGTTCTTC. Residues: CASSPGLAGHNEKFF.

Worth noting for this clonotype: A read error is possible here, since a much larger clone lies one base away. The rearrangement joins TRBV29-1 to TRBJ2-6, with D tentatively TRBD1 (5 bases). The germline V gene has CDR1 SQVTM and CDR2 ANQGSEA. CDR3 length equals 13 residues. In nucleotides, the CDR3 is TGCAGCGTTGGAGTCTCTGGGGCCAACGCCCTGACTTTC. Protein: CSVGVSGANALTF.

The table lists this clonotype with a count of one. The V call is TRBV7-8, the J call TRBJ2-5; D is ambiguous. V gave up 1 base and J gave up 2 bases, with 11 bases separating them. This CDR3 contains 15 residues. Germline-derived CDR1 and CDR2 are SGHVS and FQNEAQ. CDR3 DNA: TGTGCCAGCAGCTTAGGAAGAGGATATCAAGAGACCCAGTACTTC. Translation gives CASSLGRGYQETQYF.

With regard to this clonotype: One end of the junction does not line up with germline, which may come from a read error. This chain uses TRBV11-2 with TRBJ2-2; D tentatively fits TRBD1 or TRBD2 (5 bases each). Germline CDR1 and CDR2: SGHAT and FQNNGV. The CDR3 loop spans 13 amino acids. CDR3 sequence: CDSNWRTTGELFF. DNA for the CDR3: TGTGACAGCAACTGGAGGACAACCGGGGAGCTGTTTTTT.

With regard to this clonotype: This could be a read error, since a much larger clone is one nucleotide away. The chain is built from TRBV10-3 and TRBJ2-3; D not resolved. The germline V gene has CDR1 ENHRY and CDR2 SYGVKD. The CDR3 is 12 residues long. The CDR3: CGISERADTQYF. The CDR3 bases are TGTGGCATCAGTGAGAGAGCAGATACGCAGTATTTT.

Details on this clonotype: A read error may account for a junction end that differs from germline. The CDR3 DNA sequence: TGTGCCAGCAGCCAAGATTCGGCTAGCGGGAATTTGTATGAGCCGCTCTTC. Its protein product is CASSQDSASGNLYEPLF. This chain joins TRBV4-2 and TRBJ2-1, with 9 bases identical to TRBD2. Germline V gene lookup returns CDR1 LGHNA and CDR2 YNFKEQ. The CDR3 is 17 amino acids.

A remark on this clonotype: The germline gene is not matched at one end of the junction; a read error may be the cause. The chain joins TRBV11-1 to TRBJ1-1; unclear D gene. Germline CDR1 reads SGHAT; CDR2 reads FQDESV (reference sequence). The CDR3 length is 14 residues. In DNA form, the CDR3 reads TGTGCCAGCAGCTTGAAGGAGTTAAACACTGAAACTCTCTTT. Translation gives CASSLKELNTETLF.

On this clonotype: The conserved phenylalanine or tryptophan normally closing the CDR3 is absent here, so this likely arose from a read error. The chain has TRBV12-3 or TRBV12-4 and TRBJ1-5, with D perhaps matching TRBD1 (5 bases). This CDR3 contains 14 residues. The CDR3 here is CASNDTGANRPQHL. The CDR3 DNA follows: TGTGCCAGCAATGACACAGGTGCTAATCGGCCCCAGCATCTT.

V gene TRBV30 combines with J gene TRBJ2-7; D not resolved. Germline V gene sequence: CDR1 GTSNPN, CDR2 SVGIG (reference sequence). V lost 3 bases, J lost 5 bases, and 20 bases lay in between. The CDR3 contains 15 residues. Here the CDR3 DNA reads TGTGCCTGGAGGGACGGAAGTTGGGTTCTGCACGAGCAGTACTTC. Its translation is CAWRDGSWVLHEQYF. The entire variable domain, with the rest obtained from reference TRBV30 and TRBJ2-7, is as follows: SQTIHQWPATLVQPVGSPLSLECTVEGTSNPNLYWYRQAAGRGLQLLFYSVGIGQISSEVPQNLSASRPQDRQFILSSKKLLLSDSGFYLCAWRDGSWVLHEQYFGPGTRLTVT.

On this clonotype: No conserved phenylalanine or tryptophan ends this CDR3, so it is likely a read error. V usage is TRBV5-1 and J usage is TRBJ2-7; no firm D call. V was pared by 0 bases and J by 2 bases, with 6 bases between. The CDR3 contains 13 residues. Per germline, CDR1 SGHRS and CDR2 YFSETQ. CDR3 loop: CASSLGRTYEQYY. CDR3 DNA sequence: TGCGCCAGCAGCTTGGGACGCACCTACGAGCAGTACTAC.